The source of this T cell receptor beta chain is a study of CD8+CD57+ T cells in acquired aplastic anemia. Study in general: Healthy donors had, on average, approximately 11 million reads for their CD4+ cells. Findings and caveats of the study: Approximately 28 CD8+ CDR3 sequences were shared between patients and controls.

Germline loops: CDR1 MNHNY, CDR2 SVGAGI (reference sequence). V lost 2 bases and J lost 3, with 4 bases in between. The CDR3 spans 12 residues. This clonotype has a count of ten or more. The antigen is undetermined. TCR beta VDJ and CDR3 profiling used genomic DNA as template. TCRdb re-derived calls from the reads in MiXCR, one entry per CDR3 protein. Of about 190,000 distinct CDR3 sequences in the sample, approximately 52% are singletons; the top ten hold roughly 15%. The sequenced sample was sorted CD4+, CD8+, or CD8+CD57+ T cells (not recorded which) from PBMCs. V gene TRBV6-6 combines with J gene TRBJ1-1; D is ambiguous. The clonotype comes from a human donor in good health, serving as a control. The CDR3 nucleotides are TGTGCCAGCAGTTACCCGGACACTGAAGCTTTCTTT. It encodes CASSYPDTEAFF.